A selection of T cell receptor beta chains follows, all from one sample in a study of Tregs in tolerant kidney transplant recipients. Clones were read by immunoSEQ multiplex PCR, and TCRdb kept only the in-frame ones, dropping some. Of around 230,000 clones in the sample, around 81% were seen once. The sample was CD4+ T cells from blood. The receptors here all came from a human donor in good health. The CDR3 runs from the conserved cysteine through the conserved F or W. The D gene is left open where the match is weak.

v_call,j_call,d_call,cdr3_aa,cdr3_nt
TRBV25-1,TRBJ1-4,TRBD1,CASSALTPGQLNEKLFF,TGTGCCAGCAGTGCCCTTACCCCGGGACAGCTTAATGAAAAACTGTTTTTT
TRBV5-4,TRBJ1-1,TRBD1,CASSLGQGRTEAFF,TGTGCCAGCAGCTTGGGACAGGGGAGGACTGAAGCTTTCTTT
TRBV5-1,TRBJ1-1,-,CASSASQGRGTEAFF,TGCGCCAGCAGCGCCTCTCAGGGGCGAGGCACTGAAGCTTTCTTT
TRBV11-2,TRBJ2-5,-,CASSQVTGMLETQYF,TGTGCCAGCAGTCAGGTAACGGGGATGCTGGAGACCCAGTACTTC
TRBV4-1,TRBJ2-6,-,CASSLKGGATSGANVLTF,TGCGCCAGCAGCCTAAAAGGAGGGGCCACCTCTGGGGCCAACGTCCTGACTTTC
TRBV6-5,TRBJ1-1,-,CASSYSQQNTEAFF,TGTGCCAGCAGTTACTCGCAACAGAACACTGAAGCTTTCTTT
TRBV11-2,TRBJ1-1,-,CASSSSTYTEAFF,TGTGCCAGCAGCTCTAGCACCTACACTGAAGCTTTCTTT
TRBV7-8,TRBJ1-4,TRBD1,CASSPRQGKYEKLFF,TGTGCCAGCAGCCCAAGACAGGGCAAGTATGAAAAACTGTTTTTT
TRBV4-1,TRBJ2-1,TRBD2,CASSQRVALADYNEQFF,TGCGCCAGCAGCCAACGTGTGGCACTAGCGGACTACAATGAGCAGTTCTTC
TRBV2,TRBJ1-4,TRBD1,CASSRQGGEKLFF,TGTGCCAGCAGTCGACAGGGAGGAGAAAAACTGTTTTTT